This TCR beta chain was recorded in a study of blood T cell repertoires in COVID-19. Looking at the study overall: Material from acute and convalescent COVID-19 was sourced from the United States, Italy and Spain.

In the original processing: Reference gene primer amplification in the assay estimated nucleated cell counts. Only in-frame clones appear in the TCRdb table, and some are missing; sequencing was by immunoSEQ multiplex PCR. The D gene and trimming were derived from the DNA, and the V and J assignments and clone size from that table. The data show about 210,000 clones, roughly 90% seen once. After removal of 6 bases from V and 2 bases from J, the junction contained 5 bases not matched to a gene. Germline V lookup: CDR1 LGHDT, CDR2 YNNKEL (reference sequence). This CDR3 has 15 amino acids. The specimen sequenced was peripheral blood. The chain has TRBV3-1 (or the pseudogene TRBV3-2) and TRBJ2-3, with 10 positions matching TRBD2. This receptor was taken from a man younger than 35 with active or convalescent COVID-19. The CDR3 sequence: CASRGSGGATDTQYF. The CDR3 DNA is TGTGCCAGCAGGGGAAGCGGGGGGGCCACAGATACGCAGTATTTT.